This T cell receptor (beta chain) was sequenced in a study of shared clonotypes between healthy human individuals. The table came from immunoSEQ multiplex PCR; TCRdb's copy has only in-frame clones and leaves some out. The sample consists of about 2.1 million clones, 85% to 95% of them appearing once. CD8 cells classed as naive were CD45RO-negative and positively selected for CCR7, excluding terminally differentiated effector memory CD45RA+ cells. A remark on this clone: The same CDR3 also results from other DNA sequences found in this sample.

Sequencing input: naive CD8+ T cells from PBMCs. This receptor was obtained from a young man in good health. Some clones in this sample may be carry-over from other donors' samples.

The CDR3 loop reads CASSWDRDTQYF. DNA for the CDR3: TGTGCCAGCAGCTGGGACAGGGATACGCAGTATTTT. The J gene is TRBJ2-3, the V gene TRBV11-2; TRBD1 agrees at 8 bases. V lost 4 bases and J lost 6; bases outside the gene matches: 0. The CDR3 has 12 residues. Germline CDR1 SGHAT, CDR2 FQNNGV.